These 13 T cell receptor beta chains share one sample of origin, sequenced in a study of T-cell reconstitution after alpha-beta-depleted transplantation in children. This sample's TCRbeta library carried unique molecular identifier barcodes. TCRdb ran MiXCR on the PCR reads and lists one entry per CDR3 protein. In the table there are some 600,000 distinct CDR3 sequences, roughly 15% of which are singletons. Here the sequenced sample was PBMCs from the stem cell graft donor, taken from the stem cell graft. These receptors were obtained from a human donor who donated a stem cell graft to a child with acute myeloid leukemia.

Many counts were recorded for this clonotype. This rearrangement joins TRBV4-3 to TRBJ2-2; 7 bases match TRBD1. After removal of 0 bases from V and 5 bases from J, the junction contained 6 bases not matched to a gene. This CDR3 is built from 16 residues. CDR1 is LGHNA and CDR2 is YSLEER in the germline V gene. The CDR3 bases are TGCGCCAGCAGCCAAGAATGGGCAGGGGGTACCGGGGAGCTGTTTTTT. This codes for CASSQEWAGGTGELFF.

This rearrangement joins TRBV24-1 to TRBJ2-3; 10 nucleotides agree with TRBD1. CDR1 and CDR2 (germline): KGHDR, SFDVKD. The V gene end was trimmed by 2 bases and the J gene end by 3 bases; junction bases not matched to a gene: 7. This CDR3 is 17 amino acids long. CDR3 sequence: CATSDYISGQGTDTQYF. Here the CDR3 DNA reads TGTGCCACCAGTGATTATATATCGGGACAGGGGACAGATACGCAGTATTTT.

This clonotype was observed a few times. The J gene is TRBJ2-5, the V gene TRBV5-1, with TRBD2 identical over 7 bases. The CDR3 consists of 13 residues. J gave up 5 bases and V 4 bases, and 5 bases lay outside the gene matches. Germline V gene lookup returns CDR1 SGHRS and CDR2 YFSETQ. CDR3 nucleotide sequence: TGCGCCAGCAGCGTAAGCGGGGCCGAGACCCAGTACTTC. Protein: CASSVSGAETQYF.

This clonotype was observed many times. The rearrangement links TRBV29-1 to TRBJ2-7, with D perhaps TRBD1 (5 bases). Germline V gene data show CDR1 as SQVTM and CDR2 as ANQGSEA. The germline V and J ends were trimmed by 4 bases and 5 bases, with 9 bases remaining between them. This CDR3 has 11 amino acids. The CDR3 spells CSVVSGNEQYV. Written as DNA, the CDR3 is TGCAGCGTTGTTTCAGGGAACGAGCAGTACGTC.

The rearrangement joins TRBV20-1 to TRBJ1-5, with a weak D call TRBD1 (6 bases). V shed 5 bases and J shed 2 bases, with 19 bases lying between them. Looked up from germline, CDR1 is DFQATT and CDR2 is SNEGSKA (reference sequence). This CDR3 spans 16 amino acids. The CDR3 sequence is CSALGLSGERNQPQHF. Written as DNA, the CDR3 is TGCAGTGCTCTTGGGTTGTCAGGGGAACGCAATCAGCCCCAGCATTTT.

This clonotype was counted only a few times. This chain connects TRBV6-1 to TRBJ1-1; D remains ambiguous. CDR3 size: 14 residues. The germline gives CDR1 MNHNS, CDR2 SASEGT. Trimming removed 8 bases at V and 0 bases at J, with 13 bases between. The CDR3 region has the DNA TGTGCCAGCCTCAAGGGCCAGTTGAACACTGAAGCTTTCTTT. Protein: CASLKGQLNTEAFF.

This clonotype was detected a few times. The V gene is TRBV12-3 or TRBV12-4, the J gene TRBJ1-6; D might be TRBD1 (5 bases). This CDR3 spans 16 amino acids. The V gene lost 7 bases and the J gene lost 0 bases, with 13 bases spanning the gap. The CDR3 bases are TGTGCCAGCACCCTTGGGGGGGGCTCCTATAATTCACCCCTCCACTTT. Protein: CASTLGGGSYNSPLHF.

The chain couples TRBV7-2 to TRBJ2-7; tentatively, D is TRBD1 or TRBD2 (5 bases each). V was cut by 1 base and J by 0 bases, with 13 bases left in between. The germline CDR1 and CDR2 sequences are SGHTA and FQGNSA. The CDR3 is 16 amino acids. The chain's CDR3 is CASSLGPGPRSYEQYF. The CDR3, as DNA: TGTGCCAGCAGCTTAGGGCCGGGACCGCGCTCCTACGAGCAGTACTTC.

The rearrangement uses TRBV5-1 and TRBJ2-4, with 8 bases aligning to TRBD1. There are 16 residues in the CDR3. Germline V gene sequence: CDR1 SGHRS, CDR2 YFSETQ. Losses at the gene ends were 4 bases for V and 0 bases for J; bases not matched to a gene: 6. CDR3 sequence reads: CASSGTGGIAKNIQYF. The DNA of the CDR3 is TGCGCCAGCAGCGGCACAGGGGGTATAGCCAAAAACATTCAGTACTTC.

In its sample, this clonotype was seen many times. CDR3 residues: CATGAGGNQPQHF. Here the CDR3 DNA reads TGTGCCACCGGGGCGGGGGGCAATCAGCCCCAGCATTTT. The chain recombines TRBV15 with TRBJ1-5; D may be TRBD1 (5 bases). The CDR3 loop spans 13 amino acids. Between the trimmed V and J ends, which lost 8 bases and 2 bases, there was a span of 10 bases. Per germline, CDR1 LNHNV and CDR2 YYDKDF (reference sequence).

Many counts were recorded for this clonotype. V and J are TRBV29-1 and TRBJ1-1; 7 nucleotides align to TRBD1. Losses at the gene ends were 8 bases for V and 8 bases for J; bases not matched to a gene: 17. Germline assignment: CDR1 SQVTM and CDR2 ANQGSEA. This CDR3 comprises 14 residues. The CDR3 is CSFRDRGLSPEAFF. The CDR3 nucleotides read TGCAGCTTCCGGGACAGAGGTTTGAGTCCAGAAGCTTTCTTT.

The table lists this clonotype with many counts. V usage is TRBV20-1 and J usage is TRBJ2-1; D may be TRBD2 (7 bases). This CDR3 comprises 13 residues. The ends were cut back, 2 bases at V and 5 bases at J, with 10 bases in the middle. CDR1 DFQATT and CDR2 SNEGSKA come from the germline V gene (reference sequence). CDR3 loop: CSARRGGHNEQFF. The CDR3 DNA reads TGCAGTGCTAGAAGGGGGGGGCACAATGAGCAGTTCTTC.

The rearrangement uses TRBV20-1 and TRBJ2-3; TRBD1 matches at 7 bases. Germline CDR1 and CDR2: DFQATT and SNEGSKA (reference sequence). V was clipped by 0 bases and J by 2 bases; unmatched bases: 5. This CDR3 has 15 residues. CDR3 residues: CSARDPGGHTDTQYF. In nucleotides, the CDR3 is TGCAGTGCTAGAGATCCAGGGGGACACACAGATACGCAGTATTTT.